This TCR beta chain was sequenced in a study of blood T cell repertoires in COVID-19. On the study more broadly: T cells, B-cell-depleted T cells, or PBMCs supplied cDNA or gDNA.

CDR1 is LNHDA and CDR2 is SQIVND in the germline V gene (reference sequence). This CDR3 is 13 amino acids long. Trimming removed 5 bases from V and 6 bases from J; junction bases left unmatched: 6. Adults between about 18 and 95 years of age took part from under 30 US areas. Cohort placement rested on clinical history that participants reported themselves. Two negative PCRs, clearance, or symptom resolution had been documented for recovered Cohort 3 donors. Produced via immunoSEQ multiplex PCR; TCRdb's table is partial and in-frame only. Of 200,000 to 250,000 clones detected, around nine tenths appear once; the ten largest clones hold 1.5% to 2%.

The chain recombines TRBV19 with TRBJ2-7; 8 nucleotides agree with TRBD1. The sequence was collected from a woman in her fifties or sixties who had recovered from COVID-19. Source material: PBMCs or T cells enriched from blood (not recorded which). The CDR3 region has the DNA TGTGCCAGTAGTGTTGACAGGGGCAGCGAGCAGTACTTC. Protein: CASSVDRGSEQYF.